Below, 21 T cell receptor beta chains from the same sample are listed, as sequenced in a study of T cell changes during pregnancy in multiple sclerosis. TCRdb's table, derived via immunoSEQ multiplex PCR, lists solely in-frame clones and lacks some. The table shows 130,000 or so clones, with approximately 93% occurring only once. Sequencing used peripheral blood, obtained before pregnancy. These receptors originate from a female donor with multiple sclerosis, enrolled in a pregnancy study.

V is TRBV27 and J is TRBJ1-2; D unclear. Between the trimmed V and J ends, which lost 0 bases and 13 bases, there was a span of 9 bases. This CDR3 comprises 11 residues. Germline V lookup: CDR1 MNHEY, CDR2 SMNVEV (reference sequence). CDR3 in DNA: TGTGCCAGCAGTTTATCGGGAGTATTCACCTTC. This sequence encodes CASSLSGVFTF.

The chain carries TRBV4-2 and TRBJ2-7, with D perhaps TRBD2 (6 bases). This CDR3 region has 15 residues. The V end was cut by 1 base, the J end by 2 bases, with 12 bases between. The germline CDR1 and CDR2 sequences are LGHNA and YNFKEQ. CDR3 protein: CASSQGGGAAYEQYF. The CDR3, as DNA: TGTGCCAGCAGCCAAGGGGGCGGGGCGGCCTACGAGCAGTACTTC.

This clone has only one observation. One junction end does not reproduce the germline sequence, and a read error may be involved. The chain employs TRBV2 and TRBJ1-4; no clear D gene. This CDR3 is built from 13 residues. CDR1 is SNHLY and CDR2 is FYNNEI in the germline V gene. CDR3 in DNA: TGTGCCAGCAATATGGTGACTACTGAAAAACTGTTTTTT. This translates into CASNMVTTEKLFF.

This clone was counted a single time. This CDR3 reads CAWGHLSGNTIYF. As DNA, the CDR3 is TGTGCCTGGGGACACCTCTCTGGAAACACCATATATTTT. The chain joins TRBV30 to TRBJ1-3; tentatively, D is TRBD1 (5 bases). In germline, CDR1 is GTSNPN, CDR2 SVGIG (reference sequence). The CDR3 has 13 residues. Trimming left V 5 bases short and J 0 bases short, with 8 bases between.

The J gene is TRBJ1-5, the V gene TRBV6-1; TRBD1 might be the D (5 bases). In germline, CDR1 is MNHNS, CDR2 SASEGT. The length of the CDR3 is 16 residues. Trimming cost V 1 base and J 7 bases, with 17 bases left between them. CDR3 amino acids: CASSEEVGGGGQPQHF. The CDR3 DNA sequence: TGTGCCAGCAGTGAAGAGGTTGGGGGAGGCGGGCAGCCCCAGCATTTT.

V gene TRBV25-1 combines with J gene TRBJ2-7; 16 bases are a match to TRBD2. The CDR3 is 16 residues long. CDR1 and CDR2 (germline): MGHDK, SYGVNS. V was clipped by 6 bases and J by 5 bases; unmatched bases: 7. CDR3 nucleotide sequence: TGTGCCAGCAGAGCCTCGGGACTAGCGGGAGGGAACGAGCAGTACTTC. It translates to CASRASGLAGGNEQYF.

The gene calls are TRBV6-6 and TRBJ2-1; 9 positions match TRBD1. In germline, CDR1 is MNHNY, CDR2 SVGAGI (reference sequence). The CDR3 contains 14 residues. The V segment lost 10 bases and the J segment 9 bases; nucleotides outside the gene matches: 13. This CDR3 is CATSRDRVLVEQFF. CDR3 bases: TGTGCCACGTCCCGGGACAGGGTTCTCGTTGAGCAGTTCTTC.

V is TRBV7-2 and J is TRBJ1-6; 7 bases match TRBD1. Germline-derived CDR1 and CDR2 are SGHTA and FQGNSA. V lost 6 bases, J lost 7 bases, and 9 bases stayed unmatched. This CDR3 region has 15 residues. The CDR3, as DNA: TGTGCCAGCAGGAGTACAGGGGTTCGGAATTCACCCCTCCACTTT. It specifies CASRSTGVRNSPLHF.

The rearrangement uses TRBV11-3 and TRBJ2-3, with 9 nucleotides matching TRBD1. The CDR3 contains 14 residues. Germline values: CDR1 SGHNT, CDR2 YENEEA. Unmatched junction bases numbered 4, after V lost 5 bases and J lost 4 bases. CDR3 sequence reads: CASSRDRESDTQYF. CDR3 nucleotide sequence: TGTGCCAGCAGCCGGGACAGGGAGTCAGATACGCAGTATTTT.

The chain links TRBV5-1 to TRBJ1-3; D might be TRBD1 (5 bases). CDR3 length equals 16 residues. Deletions cut 4 bases from V and 0 bases from J, with 14 bases between. Germline CDR1 SGHRS, CDR2 YFSETQ. The CDR3 protein is CASSPTTDSSGNTIYF. DNA for the CDR3: TGCGCCAGCAGCCCTACCACTGACAGCTCTGGAAACACCATATATTTT.

The V call is TRBV10-3, the J call TRBJ1-1; 8 nucleotides match TRBD1. The trim removed 4 bases at V and 7 bases at J, leaving 2 bases unmatched. CDR1 is ENHRY, CDR2 SYGVKD, per germline. This CDR3 is 12 amino acids long. This chain's CDR3 is CAISAGTGEAFF. Here the CDR3 DNA reads TGTGCCATCAGTGCTGGGACAGGTGAAGCTTTCTTT.

The chain joins TRBV7-3 to TRBJ2-3; TRBD2 matches 12 bases. Germline V CDR1 and CDR2: SGHTA, FQGTGA. The CDR3 extends over 16 amino acids. J lost 6 bases, V lost 5 bases, and 9 bases had no gene match. CDR3 nucleotide sequence: TGTGCCAGCAGCCTTGGACTAGCGGGGAAATCGGATACGCAGTATTTT. This encodes CASSLGLAGKSDTQYF.

The chain uses TRBV7-9 and TRBJ2-7, with 7 bases matching TRBD1. Unmatched junction bases numbered 12, after V lost 5 bases and J lost 2 bases. The CDR3 extends over 16 amino acids. From germline, CDR1 is SEHNR and CDR2 FQNEAQ (reference sequence). CDR3 sequence reads: CASSNPRGTVAYEQYF. In DNA form, the CDR3 reads TGTGCCAGCAGCAACCCGAGGGGGACAGTAGCCTACGAGCAGTACTTC.

The chain is built from TRBV18 and TRBJ2-3; D unclear. The CDR3 runs 14 residues. V lost 3 bases to trimming and J lost 2 bases, with 9 bases between them. CDR1 and CDR2 (germline): KGHSH, LQKENI. The CDR3 protein is CASSPLAITDTQYF. CDR3 coding DNA: TGTGCCAGCTCACCCCTTGCTATCACAGATACGCAGTATTTT.

The V and J genes are TRBV15 and TRBJ1-1; possibly TRBD1 for D (5 bases). V gave up 1 base and J gave up 4 bases, with 22 bases separating them. The germline V gene encodes CDR1 LNHNV and CDR2 YYDKDF (reference sequence). This CDR3 region has 18 residues. CDR3 in DNA: TGTGCCACCAGCAGAGCTCTACTAGCCTTGGGGGAGGCCACTGAAGCTTTCTTT. Protein product: CATSRALLALGEATEAFF.

The J gene is TRBJ2-2, the V gene TRBV5-4; 9 bases map to TRBD1. Germline V lookup: CDR1 SGHNT, CDR2 YYREEE (reference sequence). The V segment lost 4 bases and the J segment 5 bases; nucleotides outside the gene matches: 6. The CDR3 runs 15 residues. CDR3 DNA: TGTGCCAGCAGCCTAGGACAGGGGAAAACCGGGGAGCTGTTTTTT. This sequence encodes CASSLGQGKTGELFF.

The chain joins TRBV6-5 to TRBJ1-2; a weak D match, TRBD1 (5 bases). CDR1 and CDR2 from the germline V gene are MNHEY and SVGAGI. This CDR3 has 12 amino acids. V lost 5 bases and J lost 5, with 9 bases in between. CDR3 amino acids: CASSGGVYGYTF. The CDR3 DNA reads TGTGCCAGCAGTGGAGGGGTGTATGGCTACACCTTC.

V is TRBV2 and J is TRBJ2-7, with TRBD1 as a possible D gene (6 bases). CDR3 size: 14 residues. V lost 6 bases and J 2 bases, leaving 14 bases between the germline ends. CDR1 and CDR2 from the germline V gene are SNHLY and FYNNEI. The CDR3 bases are TGTGCCAGCAGGGAACAGGGAATCCCCTACGAGCAGTACTTC. Its protein product is CASREQGIPYEQYF.

The V call is TRBV7-6, the J call TRBJ2-3; a possible D gene is TRBD1 (6 bases). With 0 bases removed from V and 2 bases from J, the gap between germline ends came to 9 bases. This CDR3 has 15 residues. Germline V CDR1 and CDR2: SGHVS, FNYEAQ. DNA for the CDR3: TGTGCCAGCAGCTTAGCGCAGGGGCCCACAGATACGCAGTATTTT. Amino acids: CASSLAQGPTDTQYF.

This chain joins TRBV18 and TRBJ1-1; D possibly corresponds to TRBD1 (6 bases). V was cut by 4 bases and J by 4 bases, with 22 bases left in between. The germline V gene encodes CDR1 KGHSH and CDR2 LQKENI. This CDR3 contains 17 residues. The CDR3: CASSLNRDPFVGTEAFF. CDR3 nucleotide sequence: TGTGCCAGCTCACTCAACAGGGATCCATTCGTGGGCACTGAAGCTTTCTTT.

The chain recombines TRBV9 with TRBJ1-3, with a possible D match to TRBD1 (5 bases). This CDR3 is 13 amino acids long. The germline CDR1 and CDR2 sequences are SGDLS and YYNGEE. V was trimmed by 8 bases and J by 4 bases, leaving 13 bases between them. The CDR3 is CASGGVSGNTIYF. The CDR3 bases are TGTGCCAGTGGGGGGGTGTCGGGAAACACCATATATTTT.